These T cell receptor beta chains were read from a single sample in a study of cytomegalovirus exposure and HLA in healthy donors. Some clones are missing from TCRdb's copy, which holds only in-frame ones; the method was immunoSEQ multiplex PCR. The repertoire holds 100,000 to 150,000 clones, about four fifths seen once, with approximately 2.2% in the top ten. Sequenced sample: PBMCs. The receptor set was obtained from a woman between 35 and 50 years old in good health and CMV-seronegative. The CDR3 runs from the conserved cysteine through the conserved F or W. Fields, in order: D gene, V gene, clone size, J gene, CDR3 protein, CDR3 DNA. D genes are given only for firm matches. Size is omitted from some rows. Given values are once, few, many or a class for expanded clones.

>.|TRBV18|.|TRBJ2-5
CASSPETGRETQYF
TGTGCCAGCTCACCCGAGACAGGGAGGGAGACCCAGTACTTC
>TRBD1|TRBV29-1|few|TRBJ1-1
CSVEDRGLNTEAFF
TGCAGCGTTGAGGACAGGGGGCTGAACACTGAAGCTTTCTTT
>TRBD1|TRBV7-6|.|TRBJ2-3
CASSFPGQGTDTQYF
TGTGCCAGCAGCTTTCCGGGACAGGGCACAGATACGCAGTATTTT
>.|TRBV5-4|.|TRBJ2-7
CASSRGIDSYEQYF
TGTGCCAGCAGCCGGGGGATCGATTCCTACGAGCAGTACTTC
>.|TRBV11-2|.|TRBJ1-3
CASSLLLGRENTIYF
TGTGCCAGCAGCTTATTATTGGGTCGGGAAAACACCATATATTTT
>.|TRBV19|.|TRBJ1-2
CASSIDLKGANYGYTF
TGTGCCAGTAGTATAGATCTTAAGGGGGCTAACTATGGCTACACCTTC
>.|TRBV2|once|TRBJ1-5
CASSPSSQPQHF
TGTGCCAGCAGTCCGAGTAGTCAGCCCCAGCATTTT
>.|TRBV28|once|TRBJ2-5
CASSPRGQLQETQYF
TGTGCCAGCAGTCCCCGCGGGCAACTCCAAGAGACCCAGTACTTC
>.|TRBV7-8|.|TRBJ2-3
CASSHNWGGTDTQYF
TGTGCCAGCAGCCATAACTGGGGCGGCACAGATACGCAGTATTTT
>.|TRBV7-9|once|TRBJ2-1
CASSPRLAHEQFF
TGTGCCAGCAGCCCGAGGCTAGCCCATGAGCAGTTCTTC
>TRBD2|TRBV18|.|TRBJ2-1
CASSPGLAGVSSNEQFF
TGTGCCAGCTCACCGGGACTAGCGGGGGTTTCGTCCAATGAGCAGTTCTTC
>.|TRBV6-1|.|TRBJ2-1
CASNRGANNEQFF
TGTGCCAGCAATCGTGGGGCAAACAATGAGCAGTTCTTC
>TRBD1|TRBV10-3|.|TRBJ2-7
CATGQGSYEQYF
TGTGCCACTGGACAGGGTTCCTACGAGCAGTACTTC
>.|TRBV30|.|TRBJ2-3
CAWSLGGGGTDTQYF
TGTGCCTGGAGTCTGGGTGGCGGGGGCACAGATACGCAGTATTTT
>.|TRBV25-1|.|TRBJ1-5
CASSDSGNQPQHF
TGTGCCAGCAGTGATTCGGGTAATCAGCCCCAGCATTTT
>.|TRBV19|.|TRBJ1-2
CASSIDPPGIHGYTF
TGTGCCAGTAGTATAGATCCCCCAGGGATCCATGGCTACACCTTC
>TRBD1|TRBV19|few|TRBJ1-1
CASSPGGKVNTEAFF
TGTGCCAGTAGCCCAGGGGGCAAGGTGAACACTGAAGCTTTCTTT
>.|TRBV15|.|TRBJ2-1
CATSRDGETARYNEQFF
TGTGCCACCAGCAGAGATGGAGAGACTGCGCGCTACAATGAGCAGTTCTTC